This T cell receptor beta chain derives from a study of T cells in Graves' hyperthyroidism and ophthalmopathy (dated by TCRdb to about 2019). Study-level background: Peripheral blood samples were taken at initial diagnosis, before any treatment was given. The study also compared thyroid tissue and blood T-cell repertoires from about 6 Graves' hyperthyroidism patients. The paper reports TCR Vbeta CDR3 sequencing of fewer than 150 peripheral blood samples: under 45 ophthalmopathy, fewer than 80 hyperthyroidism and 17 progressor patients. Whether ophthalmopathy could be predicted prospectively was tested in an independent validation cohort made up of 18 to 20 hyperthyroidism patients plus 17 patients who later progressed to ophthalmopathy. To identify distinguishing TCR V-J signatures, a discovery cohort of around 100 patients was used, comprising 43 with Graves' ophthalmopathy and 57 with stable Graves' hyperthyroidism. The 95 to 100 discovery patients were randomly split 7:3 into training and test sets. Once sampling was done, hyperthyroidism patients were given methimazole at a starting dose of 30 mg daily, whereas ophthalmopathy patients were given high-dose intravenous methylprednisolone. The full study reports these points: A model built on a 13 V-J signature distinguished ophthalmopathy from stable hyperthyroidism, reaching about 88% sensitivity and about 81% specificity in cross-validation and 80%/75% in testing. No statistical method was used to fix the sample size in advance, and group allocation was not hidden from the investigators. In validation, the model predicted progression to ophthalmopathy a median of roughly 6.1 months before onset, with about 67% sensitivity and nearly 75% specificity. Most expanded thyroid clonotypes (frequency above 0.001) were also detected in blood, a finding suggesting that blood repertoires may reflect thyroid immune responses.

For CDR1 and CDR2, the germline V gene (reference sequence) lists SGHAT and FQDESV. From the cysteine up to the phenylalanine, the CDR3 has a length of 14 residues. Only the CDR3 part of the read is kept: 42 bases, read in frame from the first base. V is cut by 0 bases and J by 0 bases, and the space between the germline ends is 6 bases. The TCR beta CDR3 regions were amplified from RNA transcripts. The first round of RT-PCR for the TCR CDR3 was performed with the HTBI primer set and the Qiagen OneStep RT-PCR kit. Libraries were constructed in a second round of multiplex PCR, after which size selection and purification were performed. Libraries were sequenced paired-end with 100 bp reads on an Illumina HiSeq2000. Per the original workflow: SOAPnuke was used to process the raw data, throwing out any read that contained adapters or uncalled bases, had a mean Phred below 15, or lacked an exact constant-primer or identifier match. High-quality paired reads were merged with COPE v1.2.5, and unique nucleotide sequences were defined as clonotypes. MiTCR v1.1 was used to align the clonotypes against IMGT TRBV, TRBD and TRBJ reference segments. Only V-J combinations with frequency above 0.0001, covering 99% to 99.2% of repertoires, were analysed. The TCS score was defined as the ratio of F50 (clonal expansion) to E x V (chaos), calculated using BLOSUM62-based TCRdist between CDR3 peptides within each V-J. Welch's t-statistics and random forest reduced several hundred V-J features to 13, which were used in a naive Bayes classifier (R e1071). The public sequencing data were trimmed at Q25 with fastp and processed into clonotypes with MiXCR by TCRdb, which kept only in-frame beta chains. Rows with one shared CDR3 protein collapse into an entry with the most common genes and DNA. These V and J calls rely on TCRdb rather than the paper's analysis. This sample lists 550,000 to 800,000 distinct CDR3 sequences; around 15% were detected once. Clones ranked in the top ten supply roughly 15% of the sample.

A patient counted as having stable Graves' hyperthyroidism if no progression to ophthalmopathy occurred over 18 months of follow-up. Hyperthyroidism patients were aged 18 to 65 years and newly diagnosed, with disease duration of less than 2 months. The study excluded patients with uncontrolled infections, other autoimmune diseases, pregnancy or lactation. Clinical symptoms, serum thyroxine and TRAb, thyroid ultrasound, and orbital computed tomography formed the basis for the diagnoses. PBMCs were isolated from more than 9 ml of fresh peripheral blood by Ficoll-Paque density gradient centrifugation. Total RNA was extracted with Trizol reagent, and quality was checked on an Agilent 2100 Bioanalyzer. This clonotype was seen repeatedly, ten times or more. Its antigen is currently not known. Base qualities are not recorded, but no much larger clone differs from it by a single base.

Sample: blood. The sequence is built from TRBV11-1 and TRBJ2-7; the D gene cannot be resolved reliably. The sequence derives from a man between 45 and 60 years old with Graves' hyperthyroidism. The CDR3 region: CASSLAADSYEQYF. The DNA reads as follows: TGTGCCAGCAGCTTAGCGGCAGACTCCTACGAGCAGTACTTC.